The present T cell receptor (beta chain) was sequenced within a study of T cells in localized non-small cell lung cancer. General study results and limits: Exceeding tumor, uninvolved adjacent lung had the highest T cell clonality. For the top 100 tumor clones, a median around 55 also appeared in adjacent lung. Tumor samples were not multi-region, leaving intratumor heterogeneity unexcluded.

V was trimmed by 5 bases and J by 5 bases, leaving 15 bases between them. The germline gives CDR1 MNHEY, CDR2 SVGAGI. The CDR3 contains 14 residues. As regards this clone: The antigen remains undetermined.

The data were produced by immunoSEQ multiplex PCR, yet TCRdb's version contains in-frame clones alone and is incomplete. The table lists over 25,000 clones, 92% of them singletons, with 2% to 2.5% in the top ten. The sequencing here drew on peripheral blood, taken before any cancer treatment. The V call is TRBV6-5, the J call TRBJ1-2; tentatively, D is TRBD1 (6 bases). The clonotype originates from an older female donor with stage I lung adenocarcinoma. DNA for the CDR3: TGTGCCAGCAGTGGAGACAGGCCGAAATATGGCTACACCTTC. It encodes CASSGDRPKYGYTF.